The 15 T cell receptor beta chains below were found in one sample sequenced in a study of technical replicates of blood from a handful of donors. Libraries were prepared by immunoSEQ multiplex PCR; TCRdb keeps only in-frame clonotypes and omits some of them. The sample contains approximately 75,000 clones, around 97% of which appear only once. Input material: T cells isolated from PBMCs. These receptors were taken from a human donor in good health.

The rearrangement links TRBV7-9 to TRBJ2-7; 15 bases map to TRBD2. The CDR3 runs to 16 residues. The V and J ends lost 5 bases and 3 bases, in that order; junction bases with no gene match: 5. Germline loops: CDR1 SEHNR, CDR2 FQNEAQ (reference sequence). The CDR3 DNA follows: TGTGCCAGCAGCGAGGGACTAGCGGGAGGCTACTACGAGCAGTACTTC. The encoded protein is CASSEGLAGGYYEQYF.

This clone showed up just once. V usage is TRBV28 and J usage is TRBJ2-2; 12 positions agree with TRBD1. J lost 7 bases, V lost 8 bases, and 5 bases had no gene match. Germline CDR1 and CDR2: MDHEN and SYDVKM. There are 14 residues in the CDR3. The CDR3: CASGGQGADGELFF. CDR3 bases: TGTGCCAGCGGGGGACAGGGGGCTGACGGGGAGCTGTTTTTT. The full variable domain, rest sourced from reference TRBV28 and TRBJ2-2, is DVKVTQSSRYLVKRTGEKVFLECVQDMDHENMFWYRQDPGLGLRLIYFSYDVKMKEKGDIPEGYSVSREKKERFSLILESASTNQTSMYLCASGGQGADGELFFGEGSRLTVL.

The V and J genes are TRBV10-3 and TRBJ2-2, with TRBD2 matching 7 bases. CDR1 and CDR2 (germline): ENHRY, SYGVKD. This CDR3 contains 17 residues. V shed 0 bases and J 4 bases; nucleotides not matched to a gene: 8. CDR3 amino acids: CAISESRESSGTGELFF. In nucleotides, the CDR3 is TGTGCCATCAGTGAGTCGAGGGAGTCTAGCGGCACCGGGGAGCTGTTTTTT.

V gene TRBV5-1 combines with J gene TRBJ1-1; D possibly corresponds to TRBD1 (5 bases). V shed 0 bases and J shed 3 bases, with 15 bases lying between them. The CDR3 is made up of 16 amino acids. Germline CDR1 and CDR2: SGHRS and YFSETQ. CDR3 bases: TGCGCCAGCAGCTTGGGTCTTGCAGGGTTAGACACTGAAGCTTTCTTT. Translating it yields CASSLGLAGLDTEAFF.

The rearrangement joins TRBV5-1 to TRBJ2-7; 8 bases agree with TRBD2. Trimming at V came to 1 base and at J to 5 bases, leaving 2 bases not matched to a gene. Germline CDR1 and CDR2: SGHRS and YFSETQ. The CDR3 length is 13 residues. Written as DNA, the CDR3 is TGCGCCAGCAGCTTGACGGGGGGGGACGAGCAGTACTTC. Its translation is CASSLTGGDEQYF.

CDR3 DNA: TGTGCCTGGGGGGTATGGCCCGGGGACGAGCAGTACTTC. Encoded protein: CAWGVWPGDEQYF. This chain connects TRBV30 to TRBJ2-7, with D maybe TRBD2 (5 bases). Germline values: CDR1 GTSNPN, CDR2 SVGIG (reference sequence). Trimming shortened V by 5 bases and J by 5 bases, and 16 bases separated the two germline ends. This CDR3 region has 13 residues.

This chain links TRBV7-2 with TRBJ2-2; 8 bases agree with TRBD1. V shed 7 bases, J shed 12 bases, and the junction held 10 bases outside the gene matches. Germline assignment: CDR1 SGHTA and CDR2 FQGNSA. CDR3 size: 13 residues. DNA for the CDR3: TGTGCCAGCACCCACGGAACAGGGGGAAAGCTGTTTTTT. Translating gives CASTHGTGGKLFF.

In its sample, this clone was seen once. The gene calls are TRBV5-6 and TRBJ2-1; D remains ambiguous. The CDR3 extends over 11 amino acids. Trimming took 4 bases from V and 8 from J, leaving 7 bases between them. From germline, CDR1 is SGHDT and CDR2 YYEEEE. The chain's CDR3 is CASSANYEQFF. The CDR3 DNA sequence: TGTGCCAGCAGCGCCAACTATGAGCAGTTCTTC. Full variable domain (missing parts from reference TRBV5-6 and TRBJ2-1): DAGVTQSPTHLIKTRGQQVTLRCSPKSGHDTVSWYQQALGQGPQFIFQYYEEEERQRGNFPDRFSGHQFPNYSSELNVNALLLGDSALYLCASSANYEQFFGPGTRLTVL.

The J gene is TRBJ2-5, the V gene TRBV5-6; no clear D. V was pared by 0 bases and J by 4 bases, with 13 bases between. Germline V gene data show CDR1 as SGHDT and CDR2 as YYEEEE. This CDR3 is 15 amino acids long. The CDR3 coding sequence is TGTGCCAGCAGCTTGGCTGGGCAGGTGGTAGAGACCCAGTACTTC. Protein product: CASSLAGQVVETQYF.

The chain joins TRBV11-3 to TRBJ2-1; 11 bases align to TRBD2. The V gene end was trimmed by 1 base and the J gene end by 5 bases; junction bases not matched to a gene: 7. The length of the CDR3 is 17 residues. Per germline, CDR1 SGHNT and CDR2 YENEEA. The CDR3 loop reads CASSLVAGTSGNNEQFF. Written as DNA, the CDR3 is TGTGCCAGCAGCTTAGTAGCCGGGACTAGCGGCAACAATGAGCAGTTCTTC.

The chain has TRBV7-6 and TRBJ2-5; D call uncertain. The V end was cut by 0 bases, the J end by 5 bases, with 4 bases between. Per the germline V gene, CDR1 is SGHVS and CDR2 is FNYEAQ. The CDR3 runs to 12 residues. The CDR3 DNA reads TGTGCCAGCAGCTTAGCCGGGGAGACCCAGTACTTC. This sequence encodes CASSLAGETQYF.

This chain joins TRBV7-9 and TRBJ2-7, with D perhaps matching TRBD1 (5 bases). The CDR3 is made up of 14 amino acids. Germline lookup yields CDR1 SEHNR and CDR2 FQNEAQ (reference sequence). V was clipped by 5 bases and J by 3 bases, with 14 bases between them. CDR3: CASSRRQWIYEQYF. CDR3 nucleotides: TGTGCCAGCAGCCGAAGACAGTGGATCTACGAGCAGTACTTC.

CDR3 protein: CASSATAGRGTEAFF. As DNA, the CDR3 is TGTGCCAGCAGTGCAACAGCAGGGAGGGGTACTGAAGCTTTCTTT. The rearrangement links TRBV6-4 to TRBJ1-1; TRBD1 is a possible D gene (5 bases). Germline values: CDR1 MRHNA, CDR2 SNTAGT. Trimming left V 4 bases short and J 5 bases short, with 17 bases between. The CDR3 contains 15 residues.

The chain couples TRBV19 to TRBJ1-4; 7 bases match TRBD1. This CDR3 has 14 residues. Germline values: CDR1 LNHDA, CDR2 SQIVND (reference sequence). Trimming cost V 3 bases and J 8 bases; bases outside gene matches: 6. The DNA for the CDR3 is TGTGCCAGTAGTATTCGACAGGGAAGGGAAAAACTGTTTTTT. It translates to CASSIRQGREKLFF.

This clone occurred once. This chain connects TRBV29-1 to TRBJ2-3, with TRBD2 as a possible D gene (5 bases). The CDR3 is made up of 15 amino acids. V lost 1 base and J lost 2, with 13 bases in between. Germline assignment: CDR1 SQVTM and CDR2 ANQGSEA. The CDR3, as DNA: TGCAGCGTTGAAGTGGGCGGACTTCCCACAGATACGCAGTATTTT. This codes for CSVEVGGLPTDTQYF.